Presented here are 4 T cell receptor beta chains from one specimen sequenced in a study of T cells after yellow fever vaccination. TCRdb re-analysed the 5' RACE reads in MiXCR, keeping a single row per CDR3 protein. Of hundreds of thousands of distinct CDR3 sequences listed, 8.1% are singletons. The material sequenced was PBMCs, taken roughly 47 days after the first yellow fever vaccination. These receptors all come from a man between 18 and 35 years old who received the YFV17D yellow fever vaccine.

V usage is TRBV23-1 and J usage is TRBJ2-3; TRBD1 matches 8 bases. TRBV23-1 has ORF status, its function being uncertain. V lost 3 bases to trimming and J lost 0 bases; unmatched junction nucleotides: 8. The CDR3 extends over 17 amino acids. CDR3 protein: CASSHSGQGVSTDTQYF. The DNA of the CDR3 is TGCGCCAGCAGTCATAGTGGACAGGGAGTGAGCACAGATACGCAGTATTTT.

This chain links TRBV9 with TRBJ1-4; D perhaps matches TRBD1 (6 bases). This CDR3 comprises 15 residues. V lost 3 bases and J 4 bases, leaving 13 bases between the germline ends. The germline V gene has CDR1 SGDLS and CDR2 YYNGEE. The CDR3 coding sequence is TGTGCCAGCAGCGAGGACAGCGGGATTAATGAAAAACTGTTTTTT. Translation gives CASSEDSGINEKLFF.

This rearrangement joins TRBV30 to TRBJ2-7, with TRBD1 matching 7 bases. The germline gives CDR1 GTSNPN, CDR2 SVGIG (reference sequence). This CDR3 is 12 amino acids long. Trimming at V came to 0 bases and at J to 4 bases, leaving 0 bases not matched to a gene. The CDR3: CAWSVQGYEQYF. CDR3 coding DNA: TGTGCCTGGAGTGTACAGGGGTACGAGCAGTACTTC.

The table lists this clonotype with a few counts. The CDR3 DNA follows: TGTGCCAGCAGCTTATCACAGGACTCTGGAAACACCATATATTTT. Residues: CASSLSQDSGNTIYF. The chain carries TRBV7-8 and TRBJ1-3; D may be TRBD1 (5 bases). Trimming stripped 2 bases from V and 0 bases from J, with 8 bases between. Germline CDR1 is SGHVS and CDR2 is FQNEAQ. The CDR3 length is 15 residues.